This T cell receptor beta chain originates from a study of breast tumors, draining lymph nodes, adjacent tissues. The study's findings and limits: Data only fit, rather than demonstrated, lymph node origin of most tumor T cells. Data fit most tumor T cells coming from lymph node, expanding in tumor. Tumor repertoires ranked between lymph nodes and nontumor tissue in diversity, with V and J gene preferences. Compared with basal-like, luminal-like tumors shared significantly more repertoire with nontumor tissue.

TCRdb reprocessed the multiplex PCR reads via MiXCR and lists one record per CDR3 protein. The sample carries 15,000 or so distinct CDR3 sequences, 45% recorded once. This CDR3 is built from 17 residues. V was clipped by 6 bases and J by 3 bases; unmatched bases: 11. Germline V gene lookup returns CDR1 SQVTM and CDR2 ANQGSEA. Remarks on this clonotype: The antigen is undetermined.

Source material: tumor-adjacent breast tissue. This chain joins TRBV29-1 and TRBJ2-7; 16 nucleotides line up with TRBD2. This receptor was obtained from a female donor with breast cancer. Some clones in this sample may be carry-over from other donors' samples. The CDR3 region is CSVVGTSGRAAYYEQYF. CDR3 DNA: TGCAGCGTCGTTGGGACTAGCGGGAGGGCTGCATACTACGAGCAGTACTTC.